Below are 6 T cell receptor beta chains sequenced from a single sample in a study of Graves' ophthalmopathy and Graves' hyperthyroidism (dated by TCRdb to 2016 to 2019). The instrument was an Illumina HiSeq 2000. For repertoire sequencing, TCR beta CDR3 regions were amplified from RNA transcripts. The first round was an RT-PCR using HTBI primers with the Qiagen OneStep RT-PCR kit, and this first round was followed by a second-round multiplex PCR, then size selection and purification. The raw public data were reprocessed by TCRdb itself: fastp quality trimming at Q25, MiXCR clonotype calling, in-frame beta chains only. Rows are unified per CDR3 protein, each entry keeping the most common DNA and genes. This sample is represented by over 500,000 distinct CDR3 sequences; 22% of them were singletons. The ten largest clonotypes hold approximately 6.9% of the sample. What was sequenced was peripheral blood. The receptors here all came from a woman younger than 35 with stable Graves' hyperthyroidism. Some clones in this sample may be carry-over from other donors' samples. Donor details come from another sample of the same person, matched by shared clones.

This clonotype occurred a few times. The V gene is TRBV7-2, the J gene TRBJ2-5, with D possibly TRBD2 on 6 matching bases. The V end was cut by 1 base, the J end by 7 bases, with 10 bases between. CDR1 is SGHTA, CDR2 FQGNSA, per germline. The CDR3 extends over 13 amino acids. Here the CDR3 reads CASSLEEAGTQYF. CDR3 sequence (DNA): TGTGCCAGCAGCTTAGAGGAAGCGGGGACCCAGTACTTC.

This clonotype came up a few times. One junction end does not reproduce the germline sequence, and a read error may be involved. The V and J genes are TRBV6-5 and TRBJ2-2; maybe TRBD2 (6 bases). Germline V gene data show CDR1 as MNHEY and CDR2 as SVGAGI. The CDR3 runs to 15 residues. As DNA, the CDR3 is TGTGCCAGCGGTTATAGGGATAGCGGAACCGGGGAGCTGTTTTTT. Translation gives CASGYRDSGTGELFF.

Many counts were recorded for this clonotype. The chain links TRBV2 to TRBJ1-5; TRBD1 matches at 11 bases. This CDR3 is 13 amino acids long. Unmatched junction bases numbered 2, after V lost 6 bases and J lost 7 bases. Germline lookup yields CDR1 SNHLY and CDR2 FYNNEI. The CDR3 here is CASRGQGDQPQHF. CDR3 bases: TGTGCCAGCAGGGGACAGGGGGACCAGCCCCAGCATTTT.

This clonotype turned up a few times. The CDR3 is CSAPLAGRTVRSEGYTF. The CDR3, as DNA: TGCAGTGCCCCGCTGGCCGGACGGACAGTGAGAAGTGAGGGCTACACCTTC. This sequence joins TRBV20-1 and TRBJ1-2, with TRBD1 as a possible D gene (6 bases). Germline V gene data show CDR1 as DFQATT and CDR2 as SNEGSKA (reference sequence). Trimming left V 6 bases short and J 8 bases short, with 31 bases between. The CDR3 is 17 residues long.

This clonotype has a handful of counts. The V and J genes are TRBV30 and TRBJ1-1; D unresolved. Germline V gene lookup returns CDR1 GTSNPN and CDR2 SVGIG (reference sequence). The CDR3 is 14 residues long. V gave up 5 bases and J gave up 0 bases, with 13 bases separating them. The CDR3 spells CAWSRVNLNTEAFF. CDR3 DNA: TGTGCCTGGTCAAGGGTCAACTTGAACACTGAAGCTTTCTTT.

The genes are TRBV12-3 or TRBV12-4 and TRBJ1-2, with D possibly being TRBD1 (5 bases). The CDR3 is made up of 13 amino acids. V gave up 4 bases and J gave up 8 bases, with 14 bases separating them. For the CDR3, the DNA is TGTGCCAGCAGTTCTTCAGGGCTTAAGGGCTACACCTTC. Protein: CASSSSGLKGYTF.